This entry lists 27 T cell receptor beta chains sequenced from one sample in a study of T cell repertoires in cytomegalovirus infection. No antigens are known for them. Each CDR3 protein is one row after TCRdb ran MiXCR on the reads. The table lists some 800,000 distinct CDR3 sequences, 32% of them singletons. The sample in question was cultured CD8+ T cells from PBMCs, obtained from culture after CMV antigen stimulation. These receptors were taken from a human donor in good health (CMV status not recorded). Some clones in this sample may be carry-over from other donors' samples.

This clonotype was picked up a small number of times. This chain connects TRBV7-6 to TRBJ1-1; D is unclear. Germline CDR1 reads SGHVS; CDR2 reads FNYEAQ. The CDR3 spans 17 residues. V dropped 1 base and J dropped 0 bases, with 15 bases sitting between them. The chain's CDR3 is CASSLGTEVLMNTEAFF. Here the CDR3 DNA reads TGTGCCAGCAGCTTAGGGACGGAGGTCCTCATGAACACTGAAGCTTTCTTT.

This clonotype was found a few times. The rearrangement uses TRBV7-8 and TRBJ2-7; 15 bases line up with TRBD2. The CDR3 is 19 residues long. The germline gives CDR1 SGHVS, CDR2 FQNEAQ. With V trimmed by 4 bases and J by 2 bases, 12 bases remained unmatched. The CDR3 region is CASSSGTSGGTSKAYEQYV. For the CDR3, the DNA is TGTGCCAGCAGCTCGGGGACTAGCGGGGGGACCAGTAAGGCCTACGAGCAGTACGTC.

This chain links TRBV14 with TRBJ2-1, with D possibly being TRBD1 or TRBD2 (7 bases each). Germline V lookup: CDR1 SGHDN, CDR2 FVKESK. The CDR3 length is 16 residues. V lost 4 bases and J lost 2, with 15 bases in between. The CDR3 spells CASSPRQGGPYNEQFF. DNA of the CDR3: TGTGCCAGCAGCCCTCGACAGGGAGGGCCCTACAATGAGCAGTTCTTC.

This chain links TRBV7-2 with TRBJ1-1; D ambiguous. Trimming stripped 7 bases from V and 3 bases from J, with 21 bases between. The CDR3 extends over 16 amino acids. Germline values: CDR1 SGHTA, CDR2 FQGNSA. CDR3 in amino acids: CASTLVEGLSDTEAFF. DNA for the CDR3: TGTGCCAGCACCCTAGTGGAGGGCCTCTCGGACACTGAAGCTTTCTTT.

The chain links TRBV5-6 to TRBJ1-1; 9 bases match TRBD1. The CDR3 loop spans 14 amino acids. The V and J ends lost 5 bases and 5 bases, in that order; junction bases with no gene match: 7. From germline, CDR1 is SGHDT and CDR2 YYEEEE. The chain's CDR3 is CASRSWDRVTEAFF. The CDR3 nucleotides read TGTGCCAGCAGGTCTTGGGACAGGGTTACTGAAGCTTTCTTT.

This clonotype was found a few times. This chain joins TRBV19 and TRBJ2-6, with D tentatively TRBD1 (6 bases). The V end was cut by 10 bases, the J end by 0 bases, with 10 bases between. CDR3 length: 14 amino acids. The germline V gene encodes CDR1 LNHDA and CDR2 SQIVND (reference sequence). The CDR3 reads CATRTVSGANVLTF. The CDR3 DNA is TGTGCCACGCGGACAGTCTCTGGGGCCAACGTCCTGACTTTC.

V gene TRBV7-4 combines with J gene TRBJ1-1; unclear D gene. The V gene's germline CDR1 is SGHVT and CDR2 SQSDAQ. The ends were cut back, 5 bases at V and 6 bases at J, with 10 bases in the middle. This CDR3 spans 12 amino acids. The CDR3 protein is CASSRQSPEAFF. DNA of the CDR3: TGTGCCAGCAGCCGACAATCCCCTGAAGCTTTCTTT.

This clonotype was seen a handful of times. The chain has TRBV7-6 and TRBJ1-1; D is ambiguous. Germline CDR1 reads SGHVS; CDR2 reads FNYEAQ. This CDR3 has 17 residues. V shed 5 bases and J shed 0 bases, with 19 bases lying between them. CDR3 region: CASSLTRGQPMNTEAFF. CDR3 DNA sequence: TGTGCCAGCAGCCTAACACGGGGTCAACCGATGAACACTGAAGCTTTCTTT. Full variable domain (remainder filled in from reference TRBV7-6 and TRBJ1-1): GAGVSQSPRYKVTKRGQDVALRCDPISGHVSLYWYRQALGQGPEFLTYFNYEAQQDKSGLPNDRFSAERPEGSISTLTIQRTEQRDSAMYRCASSLTRGQPMNTEAFFGQGTRLTVV.

The gene calls are TRBV19 and TRBJ2-3, with 12 bases aligning to TRBD2. The germline V gene has CDR1 LNHDA and CDR2 SQIVND (reference sequence). The CDR3 totals 18 residues. V dropped 5 bases and J dropped 2; count of bases not matched to a gene: 11. CDR3: CASSLGQGLAGFTDTQYF. The CDR3 DNA reads as TGTGCCAGTAGTCTGGGACAAGGACTAGCGGGGTTCACAGATACGCAGTATTTT.

This chain links TRBV6-5 with TRBJ1-2, with TRBD1 matching over 9 bases. J lost 4 bases, V lost 6 bases, and 9 bases had no gene match. This CDR3 is built from 15 residues. Germline-derived CDR1 and CDR2 are MNHEY and SVGAGI. As DNA, the CDR3 is TGTGCCAGCAGATTAACGGGGACAGGGCGCTATGGCTACACCTTC. The encoded protein is CASRLTGTGRYGYTF.

A few counts support this clonotype. A single base separates this from a much larger clone, so it may be a read error. This rearrangement joins TRBV7-8 to TRBJ2-2; no definite D call. V dropped 5 bases and J dropped 1 base, with 5 bases sitting between them. This CDR3 is built from 13 residues. Germline loops: CDR1 SGHVS, CDR2 FQNEAQ. In DNA form, the CDR3 reads TGTGCCAGCAGCAACAAGAACACCGGGGAGCTGTTTTTT. It encodes CASSNKNTGELFF. The variable domain in full, completed from reference TRBV7-8 and TRBJ2-2, reads GAGVSQSPRYKVAKRGQDVALRCDPISGHVSLFWYQQALGQGPEFLTYFQNEAQLDKSGLPSDRFFAERPEGSVSTLKIQRTQQEDSAVYLCASSNKNTGELFFGEGSRLTVL.

The chain joins TRBV28 to TRBJ1-1, with 10 bases fitting TRBD1. The J segment lost 5 bases and the V segment lost 6 bases, leaving 9 bases of the junction unmatched. The CDR3 consists of 15 residues. CDR1 is MDHEN, CDR2 SYDVKM, per germline. DNA of the CDR3: TGTGCCAGCAGGGACAGGGGGGCCATTCGGACTGAAGCTTTCTTT. This gives the protein CASRDRGAIRTEAFF.

This rearrangement joins TRBV6-2 or TRBV6-3 to TRBJ1-5, with D possibly TRBD1 on 5 matching bases. The V end was cut by 1 base, the J end by 5 bases, with 9 bases between. The CDR3 length is 14 residues. Germline CDR1 is MNHEY and CDR2 is SVGEGT. For the CDR3, the DNA is TGTGCCAGCAGTTACTGGGGAGGGGATCAGCCCCAGCATTTT. Its protein is CASSYWGGDQPQHF.

Here the CDR3 reads CASSESGLRDEAFF. The CDR3 region has the DNA TGCGCCAGCAGTGAGAGCGGTCTAAGGGATGAAGCTTTCTTT. V and J are TRBV10-1 and TRBJ1-1; D is undetermined. Per the germline V gene, CDR1 is WNHNN and CDR2 is SYGVQD (reference sequence). V was clipped by 2 bases and J by 7 bases, with 14 bases between them. The CDR3 consists of 14 residues.

This clonotype was observed at least ten times. The CDR3 reads CASSSRSGQRETQYF. CDR3 in DNA: TGTGCCAGCAGCTCCCGGTCGGGACAGAGAGAGACCCAGTACTTC. The gene calls are TRBV7-2 and TRBJ2-5; TRBD1 matches at 7 bases. From germline, CDR1 is SGHTA and CDR2 FQGNSA. The CDR3 is made up of 15 amino acids. V was pared by 4 bases and J by 4 bases, with 9 bases of the junction left unmatched.

This chain connects TRBV6-5 to TRBJ2-1; 7 positions match TRBD1. After removal of 3 bases from V and 2 bases from J, the junction contained 4 bases not matched to a gene. Germline loops: CDR1 MNHEY, CDR2 SVGAGI. The CDR3 loop spans 15 amino acids. DNA for the CDR3: TGTGCCAGCAGTTATGGGACAGAAACCTACAATGAGCAGTTCTTC. It translates to CASSYGTETYNEQFF.

The rearrangement joins TRBV20-1 to TRBJ2-7; 7 bases agree with TRBD2. With V trimmed by 0 bases and J by 0 bases, 5 bases remained unmatched. The CDR3 has 15 residues. CDR1 and CDR2 (germline): DFQATT, SNEGSKA (reference sequence). For the CDR3, the DNA is TGCAGTGCTAGAGATCGGGGAGGGAGCTCCTACGAGCAGTACTTC. Translation: CSARDRGGSSYEQYF.

This clonotype appeared a few times. The V gene is TRBV12-3 or TRBV12-4, the J gene TRBJ2-3; 9 nucleotides match TRBD1. The CDR3 sequence is 14 residues long. J gave up 5 bases and V 5 bases, and 5 bases lay outside the gene matches. The CDR3 sequence: CASSRQGGGDTQYF. The CDR3 DNA reads TGTGCCAGCAGTAGACAGGGGGGGGGAGATACGCAGTATTTT.

This clonotype occurred a few times. V is TRBV6-6 and J is TRBJ2-5; D possibly corresponds to TRBD2 (5 bases). CDR3 length: 16 residues. The germline CDR1 and CDR2 sequences are MNHNY and SVGAGI (reference sequence). Trimming cost V 2 bases and J 4 bases, with 17 bases left between them. CDR3 sequence: CASSYRRGSNRETQYF. CDR3 nucleotide sequence: TGTGCCAGCAGTTACAGGCGAGGGTCGAACAGAGAGACCCAGTACTTC.

In this sample, this clonotype turned up a few times. V gene TRBV10-3 combines with J gene TRBJ2-2; 7 bases are shared with TRBD1. Germline V gene data show CDR1 as ENHRY and CDR2 as SYGVKD. Losses at the gene ends were 5 bases for V and 5 bases for J; bases not matched to a gene: 8. The length of the CDR3 is 15 residues. CDR3 residues: CAISPPTGRTGELFF. CDR3 DNA: TGTGCCATCAGTCCGCCGACAGGGCGGACCGGGGAGCTGTTTTTT.

This clonotype has a count of ten or more. The genes are TRBV7-9 and TRBJ1-2; D unresolved. This CDR3 has 15 amino acids. In germline, CDR1 is SEHNR, CDR2 FQNEAQ (reference sequence). V was cut by 4 bases and J by 4 bases, with 16 bases left in between. This chain's CDR3 is CASSSTNGSAYGYTF. CDR3 DNA: TGTGCCAGCAGCTCTACGAACGGTTCGGCCTATGGCTACACCTTC.

The rearrangement joins TRBV19 to TRBJ2-1, with D perhaps matching TRBD1 (5 bases). V lost 7 bases, J lost 1 base, and 20 bases lay in between. This CDR3 has 17 residues. Germline CDR1 LNHDA, CDR2 SQIVND (reference sequence). CDR3 sequence (DNA): TGTGCCAGTAACCCCCCAGGGATTCAGGTTTCCTACAATGAGCAGTTCTTC. As protein: CASNPPGIQVSYNEQFF.

This clonotype occurred many times. The chain combines TRBV7-6 with TRBJ2-1, with 8 nucleotides matching TRBD2. The trim removed 3 bases at V and 1 base at J, leaving 2 bases unmatched. The CDR3 is 15 amino acids. CDR1 and CDR2 from the germline V gene are SGHVS and FNYEAQ. The CDR3 DNA is TGTGCCAGCAGCTTCCGGGGGGGTTCCTACAATGAGCAGTTCTTC. This sequence encodes CASSFRGGSYNEQFF.

The V gene is TRBV19, the J gene TRBJ1-2; D may be TRBD1 (6 bases). Germline lookup yields CDR1 LNHDA and CDR2 SQIVND (reference sequence). This CDR3 has 14 amino acids. Trimming left V 4 bases short and J 3 bases short, with 12 bases between. The CDR3, as DNA: TGTGCCAGTAGTAAGGGACATCCGGACTATGGCTACACCTTC. Translating gives CASSKGHPDYGYTF. Based on the CDR3 plus reference TRBV19 and TRBJ1-2, the full variable domain is DGGITQSPKYLFRKEGQNVTLSCEQNLNHDAMYWYRQDPGQGLRLIYYSQIVNDFQKGDIAEGYSVSREKKESFPLTVTSAQKNPTAFYLCASSKGHPDYGYTFGSGTRLTVV.

J is TRBJ2-1 and V is TRBV12-3 or TRBV12-4, with unresolved D. This CDR3 spans 13 amino acids. Trimming took off 7 bases at V and 7 bases at J, with 14 bases between the two ends. The CDR3 DNA is TGTGCCAGCACAACCCCAGGTCTGAATGAGCAGTTCTTC. It encodes CASTTPGLNEQFF.

This clonotype has only a few counts. This chain joins TRBV6-5 and TRBJ1-5; perhaps TRBD1 as D (5 bases). There are 18 residues in the CDR3. Looked up from germline, CDR1 is MNHEY and CDR2 is SVGAGI. The ends were cut back, 0 bases at V and 3 bases at J, with 18 bases in the middle. The CDR3 loop is CASSYSKTGERVNQPQHF. The CDR3 DNA reads as TGTGCCAGCAGTTACTCGAAAACGGGGGAAAGGGTCAATCAGCCCCAGCATTTT.

The V call is TRBV7-2, the J call TRBJ1-6; 9 bases line up with TRBD1. The CDR3 loop spans 15 amino acids. Germline CDR1 reads SGHTA; CDR2 reads FQGNSA. Losses at the gene ends were 2 bases for V and 17 bases for J; bases not matched to a gene: 13. CDR3 nucleotide sequence: TGTGCCAGCAGCTTAAAGGGACAGGGCCCCCAGAAGGTCCACTTT. Its protein is CASSLKGQGPQKVHF.